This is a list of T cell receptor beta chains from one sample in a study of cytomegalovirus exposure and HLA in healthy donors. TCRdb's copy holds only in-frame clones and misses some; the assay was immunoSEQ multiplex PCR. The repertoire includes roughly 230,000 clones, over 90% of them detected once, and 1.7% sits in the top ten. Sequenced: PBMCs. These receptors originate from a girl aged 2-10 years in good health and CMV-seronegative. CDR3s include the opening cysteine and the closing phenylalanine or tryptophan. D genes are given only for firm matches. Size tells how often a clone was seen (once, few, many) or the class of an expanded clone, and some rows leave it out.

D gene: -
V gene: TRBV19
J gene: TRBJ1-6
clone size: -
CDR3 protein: CASSPSGSYNSPLHF
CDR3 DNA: TGTGCCAGTAGCCCATCGGGCTCCTATAATTCACCCCTCCACTTT

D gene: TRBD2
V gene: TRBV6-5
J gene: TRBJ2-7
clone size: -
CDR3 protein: CATNRLAGAYEQYF
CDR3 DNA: TGTGCCACCAACCGACTAGCGGGAGCCTACGAGCAGTACTTC

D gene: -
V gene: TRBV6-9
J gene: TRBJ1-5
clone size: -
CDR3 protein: CASSLPRRVGNQPQHF
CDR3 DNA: TGTGCCAGCAGTTTACCTCGGCGGGTTGGCAATCAGCCCCAGCATTTT

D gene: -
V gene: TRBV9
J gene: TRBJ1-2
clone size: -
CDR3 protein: CASSVQGPGYTF
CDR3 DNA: TGTGCCAGCAGCGTACAGGGGCCTGGCTACACCTTC

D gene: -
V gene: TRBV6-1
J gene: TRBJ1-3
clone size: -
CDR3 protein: CASSAKSGTGNTIYF
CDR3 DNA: TGTGCCAGCAGCGCCAAGTCGGGGACTGGAAACACCATATATTTT

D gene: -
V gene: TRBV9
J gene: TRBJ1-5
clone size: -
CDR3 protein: CASSVPLPGTSNQPQHF
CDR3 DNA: TGTGCCAGCAGCGTACCACTACCAGGGACAAGCAATCAGCCCCAGCATTTT

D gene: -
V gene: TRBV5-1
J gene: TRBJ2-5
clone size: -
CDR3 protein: CASSLSVTGQETQYF
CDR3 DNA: TGCGCCAGCAGCTTGAGTGTGACGGGCCAAGAGACCCAGTACTTC

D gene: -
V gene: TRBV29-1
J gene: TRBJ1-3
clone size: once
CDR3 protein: CSVRETGNTIYF
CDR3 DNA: TGCAGCGTTCGGGAAACTGGAAACACCATATATTTT

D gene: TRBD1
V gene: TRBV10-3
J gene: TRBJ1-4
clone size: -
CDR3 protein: CAISESRDRGEKLFF
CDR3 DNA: TGTGCCATCAGTGAGTCCAGGGACAGGGGCGAAAAACTGTTTTTT

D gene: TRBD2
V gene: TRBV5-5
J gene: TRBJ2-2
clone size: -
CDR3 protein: CASSLEVAGVFGTGELFF
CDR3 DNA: TGTGCCAGCAGCTTGGAGGTAGCGGGAGTTTTCGGCACCGGGGAGCTGTTTTTT

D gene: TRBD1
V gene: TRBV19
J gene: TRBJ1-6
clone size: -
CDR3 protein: CASNTDRGGNSPLHF
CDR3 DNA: TGTGCCAGTAACACGGACAGGGGAGGAAATTCACCCCTCCACTTT

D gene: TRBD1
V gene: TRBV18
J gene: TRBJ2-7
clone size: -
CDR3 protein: CASSPGTGGLHEQYF
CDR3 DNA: TGTGCCAGCTCCCCCGGGACAGGGGGCTTGCACGAGCAGTACTTC

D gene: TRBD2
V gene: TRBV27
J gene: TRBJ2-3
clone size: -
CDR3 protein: CASSRTSGPTDTQYF
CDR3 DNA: TGTGCCAGCAGCCGGACTAGCGGCCCCACAGATACGCAGTATTTT

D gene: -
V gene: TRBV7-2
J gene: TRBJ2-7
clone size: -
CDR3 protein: CASSLEGASAFYEQYF
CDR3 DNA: TGTGCCAGCAGCTTAGAAGGGGCTAGCGCCTTCTACGAGCAGTACTTC

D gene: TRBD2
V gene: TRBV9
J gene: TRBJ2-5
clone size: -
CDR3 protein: CASSVSRTSGKETQYF
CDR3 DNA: TGTGCCAGCAGCGTATCCCGGACTAGCGGAAAAGAGACCCAGTACTTC

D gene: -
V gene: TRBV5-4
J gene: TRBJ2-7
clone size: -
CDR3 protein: CASRKDNYEQYF
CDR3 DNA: TGTGCCAGCAGAAAGGACAACTACGAGCAGTACTTC

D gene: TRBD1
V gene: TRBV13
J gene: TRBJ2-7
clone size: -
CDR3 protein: CASSGQGVRGEQYF
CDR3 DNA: TGTGCCAGCAGTGGACAGGGGGTAAGGGGCGAGCAGTACTTC

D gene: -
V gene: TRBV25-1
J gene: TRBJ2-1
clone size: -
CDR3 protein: CASSESPQVEQFF
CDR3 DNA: TGTGCCAGCAGTGAAAGTCCCCAGGTTGAGCAGTTCTTC

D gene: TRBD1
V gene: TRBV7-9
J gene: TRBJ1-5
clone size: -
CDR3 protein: CASSPTGGRSQPQHF
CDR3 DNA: TGTGCCAGCAGCCCGACAGGGGGCCGCAGCCAGCCCCAGCATTTT

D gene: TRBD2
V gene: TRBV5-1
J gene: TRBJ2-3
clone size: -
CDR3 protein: CASSSGLAGSRLTDTQYF
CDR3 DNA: TGCGCCAGCAGCTCCGGACTAGCGGGCAGTAGACTCACAGATACGCAGTATTTT

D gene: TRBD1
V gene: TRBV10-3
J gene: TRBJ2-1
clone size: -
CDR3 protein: CAIRAGQGVNEQFF
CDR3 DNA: TGTGCCATCAGGGCGGGACAGGGGGTCAATGAGCAGTTCTTC

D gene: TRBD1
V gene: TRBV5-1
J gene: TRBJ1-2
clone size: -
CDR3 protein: CASSLAGQGIGYTF
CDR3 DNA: TGCGCCAGCAGCTTGGCCGGACAGGGGATCGGCTACACCTTC

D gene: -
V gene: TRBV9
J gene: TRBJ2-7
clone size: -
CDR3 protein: CASSLDWYSYEQYF
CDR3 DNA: TGTGCCAGCAGCCTGGACTGGTACTCCTACGAGCAGTACTTC

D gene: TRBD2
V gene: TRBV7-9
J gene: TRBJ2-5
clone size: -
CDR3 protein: CASSLGPLAGGSQETQYF
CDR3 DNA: TGTGCCAGCAGCTTAGGGCCCCTAGCGGGGGGTAGTCAAGAGACCCAGTACTTC

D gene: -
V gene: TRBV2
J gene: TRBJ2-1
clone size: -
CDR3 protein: CASTIPERSSYNEQFF
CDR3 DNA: TGTGCCAGCACGATTCCGGAGAGGAGCTCCTACAATGAGCAGTTCTTC

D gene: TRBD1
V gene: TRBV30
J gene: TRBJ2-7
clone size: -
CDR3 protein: CAWRPTGGAEQYF
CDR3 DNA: TGTGCCTGGAGGCCTACAGGGGGCGCCGAGCAGTACTTC

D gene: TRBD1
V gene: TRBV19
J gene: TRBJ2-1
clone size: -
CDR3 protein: CASSITGQGSNEQFF
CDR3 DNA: TGTGCCAGTAGTATCACCGGACAGGGATCCAATGAGCAGTTCTTC

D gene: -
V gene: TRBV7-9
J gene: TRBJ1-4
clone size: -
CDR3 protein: CASSSSLATNEKLFF
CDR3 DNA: TGTGCCAGCAGCTCCTCCCTAGCAACTAATGAAAAACTGTTTTTT

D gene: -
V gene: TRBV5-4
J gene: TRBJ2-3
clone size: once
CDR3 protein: CASSVPPGYGGEYF
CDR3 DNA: TGTGCCAGCAGCGTCCCCCCGGGATATGGGGGCGAGTATTTT

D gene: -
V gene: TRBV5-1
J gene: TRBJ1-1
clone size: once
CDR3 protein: CASRAWVGGLNTEAFF
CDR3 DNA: TGCGCCAGCAGGGCTTGGGTCGGGGGGTTGAACACTGAAGCTTTCTTT

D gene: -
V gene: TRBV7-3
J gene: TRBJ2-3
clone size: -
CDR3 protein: CASSWDSSTDTQYF
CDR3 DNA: TGTGCCAGCAGCTGGGACTCTAGCACAGATACGCAGTATTTT

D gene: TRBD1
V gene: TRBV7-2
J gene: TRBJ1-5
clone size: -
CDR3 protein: CASSLRTGVQPQHF
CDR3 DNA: TGTGCCAGCAGCCTAAGGACAGGGGTTCAGCCCCAGCATTTT

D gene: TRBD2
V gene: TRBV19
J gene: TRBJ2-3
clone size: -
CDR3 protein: CASSIPTGGTDTQYF
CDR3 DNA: TGTGCCAGTAGTATCCCGACGGGGGGAACAGATACGCAGTATTTT

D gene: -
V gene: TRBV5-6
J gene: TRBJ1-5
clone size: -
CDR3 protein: CASSFQSQPQHF
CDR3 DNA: TGTGCCAGCAGCTTTCAGTCCCAGCCCCAGCATTTT